This TCR beta chain comes out of a study of prognosis after radiotherapy for stage I lung cancer (dated by TCRdb to about 2021). Looking at the study overall: Between early 2018 and January 2019, fewer than 20 patients with stage I NSCLC were enrolled in Nanjing, China. Tumor histology was squamous cell carcinoma in several patients and adenocarcinoma in twelve. Peripheral blood TCR beta repertoires were profiled in stage I NSCLC patients before and after stereotactic body radiotherapy, and the repertoires were related to distant failure. All patients were regarded as medically inoperable, because of comorbidities in over 10 patients and refusal of surgery in several patients. In every patient, SBRT was given without any concurrent therapy. Ages in the cohort of about a dozen men and over 5 women ranged from roughly 50 to 90 years, with a median of 74. Over eleven of the patients were found to have newly diagnosed primary stage I lung tumors, and five were living with oligometastatic NSCLC after surgical resection of the primary tumor. A total of around 40 blood samples from some 19 patients were sequenced, with one sample obtained before and one obtained after SBRT for each patient. Using image-guided IMRT or VMAT, SBRT was delivered in 3 to 5 fractions at a biologically effective dose of at least 100 Gy. After SBRT, distant metastases developed in about 20% of the 19 patients at a median of 7 months, while the remaining 15 patients had no significant progression.

Two rounds of multiplex PCR were used to amplify the TCR beta CDR3 region from genomic DNA. The first PCR round used primers specific to each TRBV and TRBJ gene, with sequences filed in Chinese patent CN105087789A. Universal primers were used in the second round of PCR. The Roche High Pure PCR Template Preparation Kit was used to extract genomic DNA from frozen PBMCs. Paired-end sequencing with 151 bp reads was performed on the libraries using an Illumina HiSeq 3000. As for how the authors treated the data: Raw reads lacking the multiplex PCR primer sequences were removed with CutAdapt. PEAR was used to merge high-quality paired reads into contigs. By aligning each contig to reference sequences, MiXCR assigned the TRB V, D and J gene segments to that contig. To remove sequencing errors, CDR3 sequences were clustered according to base quality and sequence similarity. Diversity was measured as Shannon entropy normalized by the natural log of productive TCR sequence number. Clonality was computed as one minus the ratio of Shannon entropy to the natural log of the number of unique clonotypes. Progression-free survival cut-offs for repertoire metrics were chosen using the Youden index of ROC curves, with analyses run in R 3.5.3. In TCRdb, the public reads were trimmed at Q25 with fastp and aligned with MiXCR, with productive beta chains retained. Identical CDR3 protein sequences are pooled into one entry, listed with their most common genes and DNA. TCRdb's processing, not the authors' own work, is the source of the V and J calls. Counted in this sample were around 30,000 distinct CDR3 sequences; under 40% of them appeared once. The ten largest clones capture 16% of the sample.

A history of other malignancies or of prior chemotherapy or radiotherapy was absent in all patients, and node-negative disease was shown on CT and PET/CT in all patients. At each of two time points, roughly 6 milliliters of peripheral venous blood were collected in EDTA tubes. Ficoll-Paque Plus density-gradient centrifugation was used to isolate PBMCs. Right after collection, samples were kept at -80 degrees C until analysis. The CDR3 spans 14 residues, from the cysteine through the phenylalanine. CDR3 DNA is the only sequence kept; it has 42 bases, read in frame from the first base. The germline V gene sets CDR1 to MDHEN and CDR2 to SYDVKM. The germline V end is reduced by 3 bases and the J end by 0 bases; junction bases left unmatched: 0. This clonotype was seen at least ten times. The antigen it binds to is not known. The input lacks base qualities; no much larger clone sits a single base away. General findings and caveats noted by the study authors: Differences by metastasis status were reportedly seen in TRBV and TRBJ usage frequencies, involving two V genes at baseline and, after SBRT, nine V genes and two J genes. After SBRT, the number of unique TCR clones decreased (median about 10,000 before versus about 7,000 after; Wilcoxon paired P=0.011). Post-SBRT Shannon entropy and its change from baseline were lower in patients who developed distant metastases; baseline Shannon entropy was not associated with metastases. Tumor specificity of expanded TCR clones was not determined. The small cohort and short follow-up limited the study, so independent validation of the findings is needed. No adjustment for multiple comparisons was applied to any of the reported P values.

This material consisted of PBMCs, taken before or after stereotactic body radiation therapy (not recorded which). The clonotype originates from a donor aged 50 or older with non-small cell lung cancer. The V gene is TRBV28 and the J gene is TRBJ2-7, with 9 middle bases fitting TRBD2. In nucleotides, the sequence is TGTGCCAGCAGTTTTAGCGGGAGCTCCTACGAGCAGTACTTC. Its translation is CASSFSGSSYEQYF.